Presented here are 16 T cell receptor beta chains from one specimen sequenced in a study of CD8 T cells in ankylosing spondylitis. Study-wide points: A motif of fewer than ten highly homologous TCR beta variants was seen as apparently characteristic of ankylosing spondylitis blood.

Their cognate antigens are unknown. TCRdb called the 5' RACE reads again in MiXCR, with one record for every CDR3 protein. The data contain some 400,000 distinct CDR3 sequences, approximately 20% of them singletons. Sequencing was performed on blood, either unsorted or a sorted T cell fraction (not recorded which). Receptors originate from a male donor with ankylosing spondylitis.

This clonotype has just a few counts. This CDR3 reads CASSNRVGADTQYF. In DNA form, the CDR3 reads TGTGCCAGCAGCAACAGGGTCGGTGCAGATACGCAGTATTTT. V gene TRBV7-9 combines with J gene TRBJ2-3, with D perhaps TRBD1 (6 bases). The V and J ends lost 5 bases and 4 bases respectively, with 13 bases between them. Germline V lookup: CDR1 SEHNR, CDR2 FQNEAQ (reference sequence). The CDR3 covers 14 residues.

This clonotype was picked up a small number of times. This chain joins TRBV11-3 and TRBJ1-1, with D possibly being TRBD1 (6 bases). Germline-derived CDR1 and CDR2 are SGHNT and YENEEA. Trimming pared 0 bases from V and 4 bases from J, leaving 12 bases between. This CDR3 is built from 15 residues. The CDR3 loop is CASSLDPTGSTEAFF. In DNA form, the CDR3 reads TGTGCCAGCAGCTTAGACCCGACAGGCAGCACTGAAGCTTTCTTT.

The J gene is TRBJ2-5, the V gene TRBV12-3 or TRBV12-4; no clear D. CDR3 length: 13 residues. V was clipped by 7 bases and J by 5 bases, with 14 bases between them. Here the CDR3 reads CASTQTTGETQYF. In DNA, the CDR3 is TGTGCCAGCACCCAAACAACCGGCGAGACCCAGTACTTC.

The V and J genes are TRBV5-6 and TRBJ2-3, with 11 bases fitting TRBD2. J gave up 6 bases and V 4 bases, and 4 bases lay outside the gene matches. In germline, CDR1 is SGHDT, CDR2 YYEEEE. The CDR3 runs to 14 residues. The CDR3 protein is CASSTLAGDDTQYF. CDR3 DNA: TGTGCCAGCAGCACACTAGCGGGAGATGATACGCAGTATTTT.

The sample holds a few counts of this clonotype. The CDR3: CASSLSHGPTYARNEKLFF. The CDR3 nucleotides read TGTGCCAGCAGTTTATCGCACGGACCGACCTACGCGAGGAATGAAAAACTGTTTTTT. The rearrangement links TRBV27 to TRBJ1-4; D gene ambiguous. CDR1 and CDR2 from the germline V gene are MNHEY and SMNVEV (reference sequence). The CDR3 runs to 19 residues. Between the trimmed V and J ends, which lost 0 bases and 5 bases, there was a span of 22 bases.

The rearrangement joins TRBV6-1 to TRBJ1-1; a possible D gene is TRBD1 (6 bases). The CDR3 runs 14 residues. V dropped 6 bases and J dropped 1 base, with 12 bases sitting between them. Germline V gene sequence: CDR1 MNHNS, CDR2 SASEGT. The CDR3 sequence is CASSTGLSNTEAFF. CDR3 coding DNA: TGTGCCAGCAGCACAGGGTTGTCGAACACTGAAGCTTTCTTT.

The chain couples TRBV4-1 to TRBJ2-3; D is perhaps TRBD1 (6 bases). This CDR3 spans 16 amino acids. Trimming stripped 0 bases from V and 6 bases from J, with 16 bases between. In germline, CDR1 is MGHRA, CDR2 YSYEKL. The CDR3 bases are TGCGCCAGCAGCCAAGACCGGCAGGGGCGTACGGATACGCAGTATTTT. Encoded protein: CASSQDRQGRTDTQYF.

This rearrangement joins TRBV27 to TRBJ2-3; 7 bases match TRBD2. Germline V gene sequence: CDR1 MNHEY, CDR2 SMNVEV (reference sequence). This CDR3 region has 15 residues. Unmatched junction bases numbered 4, after V lost 4 bases and J lost 0 bases. CDR3 DNA sequence: TGTGCCAGCAGTTCCGCTAGCGGTAGCACAGATACGCAGTATTTT. Encoded protein: CASSSASGSTDTQYF.

This clonotype was seen only once. The chain uses TRBV28 and TRBJ1-2; TRBD1 agrees at 8 bases. The CDR3 consists of 15 residues. The V and J ends lost 4 bases and 4 bases, in that order; junction bases with no gene match: 8. Per germline, CDR1 MDHEN and CDR2 SYDVKM. DNA for the CDR3: TGTGCCAGCAGTTCCCCGGGCAGGGGGCTCTATGGCTACACCTTC. Its protein product is CASSSPGRGLYGYTF.

Many counts were recorded for this clonotype. CDR3 residues: CASSGEYEQYF. CDR3 DNA sequence: TGCGCCAGCAGTGGGGAGTACGAGCAGTACTTC. The V and J genes are TRBV5-1 and TRBJ2-7; weak D call: TRBD2 (5 bases). Per the germline V gene, CDR1 is SGHRS and CDR2 is YFSETQ. V shed 5 bases and J shed 4 bases, with 7 bases lying between them. CDR3 length equals 11 residues.

This clonotype was picked up a small number of times. The chain recombines TRBV20-1 with TRBJ2-2; a possible D gene is TRBD2 (5 bases). Trimming pared 2 bases from V and 2 bases from J, leaving 15 bases between. This CDR3 comprises 16 residues. Germline V CDR1 and CDR2: DFQATT, SNEGSKA (reference sequence). DNA of the CDR3: TGCAGTGCTAGACCACTTTTGAGCGGAAACACCGGGGAGCTGTTTTTT. Translating it yields CSARPLLSGNTGELFF.

CDR3 loop: CASSLDRLLAVGGGYNEQFF. The CDR3 coding sequence is TGTGCCAGCAGCTTAGATCGGCTACTAGCGGTCGGAGGGGGCTACAATGAGCAGTTCTTC. The chain employs TRBV11-2 and TRBJ2-1; 8 positions match TRBD2. Germline CDR1 and CDR2: SGHAT and FQNNGV. The CDR3 contains 20 residues. The trim removed 0 bases at V and 3 bases at J, leaving 16 bases unmatched.

The J gene is TRBJ1-1, the V gene TRBV7-8, with TRBD1 matching 7 bases. J lost 7 bases, V lost 5 bases, and 4 bases had no gene match. The V gene's germline CDR1 is SGHVS and CDR2 FQNEAQ. This CDR3 region has 12 residues. The chain's CDR3 is CASSHGTDEAFF. CDR3 coding DNA: TGTGCCAGCAGCCATGGGACAGATGAAGCTTTCTTT.

V gene TRBV5-1 combines with J gene TRBJ2-5; 12 positions agree with TRBD1. The germline V gene has CDR1 SGHRS and CDR2 YFSETQ. The CDR3 extends over 16 amino acids. Trimming removed 2 bases from V and 9 bases from J; junction bases left unmatched: 11. The CDR3 loop is CASSLSAGTGGASQYF. The DNA for the CDR3 is TGCGCCAGCAGCTTAAGTGCCGGGACAGGGGGCGCTTCCCAGTACTTC. The full variable domain, in which reference TRBV5-1 and TRBJ2-5 provide the parts outside the CDR3, is KAGVTQTPRYLIKTRGQQVTLSCSPISGHRSVSWYQQTPGQGLQFLFEYFSETQRNKGNFPGRFSGRQFSNSRSEMNVSTLELGDSALYLCASSLSAGTGGASQYFGPGTRLLVL.

The chain couples TRBV27 to TRBJ2-2; 7 bases are a match to TRBD2. Germline-derived CDR1 and CDR2 are MNHEY and SMNVEV (reference sequence). Trimming removed 1 base from V and 3 bases from J; junction bases left unmatched: 5. This CDR3 comprises 16 residues. The CDR3 nucleotides read TGTGCCAGCAGTTTATTCGGGAGGTGGGACACCGGGGAGCTGTTTTTT. This translates into CASSLFGRWDTGELFF.

The chain carries TRBV20-1 and TRBJ2-1, with TRBD1 identical over 7 bases. The CDR3 is 12 residues long. J was trimmed by 11 bases and V by 8 bases; bases with no gene match: 12. Germline V gene lookup returns CDR1 DFQATT and CDR2 SNEGSKA (reference sequence). CDR3 nucleotides: TGCAGTTCCCCAGATAAACAGGGGAAGCAGTTCTTC. Its translation: CSSPDKQGKQFF.